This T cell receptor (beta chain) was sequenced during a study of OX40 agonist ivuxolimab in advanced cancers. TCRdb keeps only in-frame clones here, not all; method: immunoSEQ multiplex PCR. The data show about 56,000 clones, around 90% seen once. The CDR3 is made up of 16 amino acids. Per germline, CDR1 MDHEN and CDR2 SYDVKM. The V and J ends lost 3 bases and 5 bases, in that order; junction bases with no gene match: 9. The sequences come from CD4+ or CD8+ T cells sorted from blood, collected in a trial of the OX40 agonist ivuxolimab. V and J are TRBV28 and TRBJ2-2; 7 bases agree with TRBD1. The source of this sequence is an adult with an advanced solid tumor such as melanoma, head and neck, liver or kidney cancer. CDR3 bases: TGTGCCAGCAGTTTCGGGGTGGCAGGGGGTACCGGGGAGCTGTTTTTT. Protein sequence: CASSFGVAGGTGELFF.